The present T cell receptor beta chain was sequenced within a study of graft-versus-host responses after intestinal transplantation (dated by TCRdb to the early 2020s). With regard to the full study: Recipients received multivisceral, liver-intestinal, or isolated intestinal transplants. The cohort enrolled about two dozen intestinal transplant recipients including one retransplant, and a few patients lacking pretransplant specimens were excluded. Anti-thymocyte globulin induction was given to all recipients, followed by maintenance tacrolimus and steroids for approximately 3 years. To identify alloreactive clones, pre-transplant mixed lymphocyte reaction products were sequenced and compared with unstimulated pre-transplant donor and recipient T cells. Rather than going through the commercial service, samples from a few later patients were sequenced in-house on an Illumina MiSeq and processed with MiXCR. Graft-versus-host and host-versus-graft alloreactive T cell clones were tracked in the graft, circulation and bone marrow after intestinal transplantation using bulk TCR-beta CDR3 sequencing. A peak of at least 4% donor T cells among recipient peripheral blood mononuclear cells was the definition used for donor T cell macrochimerism.

With regard to this clone: Its antigen remains undetermined. No qualities accompany the bases; no much larger clone lies one base away.

Library method: the immunoSEQ multiplex PCR assay. For most patients, genomic DNA was isolated with the Qiagen DNeasy Blood and Tissue Kit and sent frozen to Adaptive Biotechnologies for TCR sequencing. High-throughput TCR-beta CDR3 sequencing of genomic DNA from most patients was performed by Adaptive Biotechnologies. The published analysis was carried out like this. TCR sequencing data for 18 patients were retrieved from Adaptive's ImmunoSEQ software; a few other patients were processed with MiXCR and VDJtools. To correct CD4 versus CD8 sorting errors, sequences present in both subsets at a frequency ratio below 5:1 were removed. CDR3 nucleotide sequences shared between donor and recipient were removed because the origin of such sequences could not be assigned. To be classed as alloreactive, a clone needed at least 2-fold expansion over unstimulated cells and a minimum CFSE-low frequency of 0.002% (template counts) or 0.001% (read counts). Mappable clones were those detected in sequenced pre-transplant spleen, lymph node, or MLR CFSE-low populations of the donor or recipient. Cumulative frequency of alloreactive clones was calculated as a percentage of all sequences weighted by copy number. This immuneACCESS table, as held by TCRdb, lists in-frame sequences with V and J called but not all clones. Of the missing ones, under half trace to an unresolved V gene in checked studies; the others have no known cause. That table is the source of V, J and clone size, and D and trimming were worked out from the DNA. The sample contains 96,000 or so clones, about 94% of them found a single time. Around 0.15% of the sample belongs to the ten largest clones.

The label giving this sample's time point can be read as: cells obtained before transplantation from donor or recipient. CD3+CD4+ and CD3+CD8+ populations were FACS-sorted from unstimulated pre-transplant donor and recipient cells taken from spleen or lymph nodes. The germline V and J ends show losses of 0 bases and 6 bases respectively, and no gene match explains 10 bases of the junction. CDR1 is given as LGHNA and CDR2 as YSLEER, both from the germline V gene. The CDR3 spans 18 residues, from the cysteine through the phenylalanine. Of all the DNA, just the CDR3 is kept, 54 bases in frame from base 1. Study-wide conclusions, independent of this receptor: Conclusions were limited by the relatively low number and heterogeneity of intestinal transplant patients. GvH clones were detected in recipient bone marrow, and some appeared earlier in ileal mucosa or blood, consistent with an intestinal mucosal origin. In patients with donor T cell macrochimerism, the allografts had high GvH to HvG T cell clonal ratios. Early after transplant, declines in HvG clones were associated with peak levels of circulating GvH clones.

The receptor chain draws on TRBV4-3 and TRBJ2-3; a stretch of 12 junction bases matches TRBD2. Material: unstimulated CD4+ T cells sorted from spleen or lymph node cells, obtained before intestinal transplant. This receptor was taken from a human donor who received an intestinal transplant. The CDR3: CASSQDPSSGGAGDTQYF. The DNA is as follows: TGCGCCAGCAGCCAAGACCCTTCTAGCGGGGGGGCGGGTGATACGCAGTATTTT.